The clone carrying this T cell receptor beta chain was seen at least ten times. The antigen remains undetermined. The CDR3 loop spans 16 amino acids. The V gene's germline CDR1 is SGHVS and CDR2 FQNEAQ. V gave up 5 bases and J gave up 0 bases; unmatched junction bases: 7. The CDR3 regions of TCR beta were amplified from RNA transcripts. The primer set for the first-round RT-PCR of the TCR CDR3 was HTBI. TCRdb processed the multiplex PCR reads anew with MiXCR; each CDR3 protein has one entry. This table holds about 640,000 distinct CDR3 sequences, roughly 20% found once. Clinical symptoms, serum thyroxine, TRAb, thyroid ultrasound and orbital computed tomography established diagnosis. The entry originates in a study of T cells in Graves' hyperthyroidism and ophthalmopathy. Points from the study as a whole: Ophthalmopathy was distinguished from stable hyperthyroidism by 13 V-J signatures.

The chain recombines TRBV7-8 with TRBJ2-3; 8 bases are a match to TRBD2. The sequenced material came from blood. This receptor was taken from a man aged 30 to 45 with Graves' ophthalmopathy. CDR3 DNA sequence: TGTGCCAGCAGCCTCGAGATAGCGGGGAGCACAGATACGCAGTATTTT. This codes for CASSLEIAGSTDTQYF.